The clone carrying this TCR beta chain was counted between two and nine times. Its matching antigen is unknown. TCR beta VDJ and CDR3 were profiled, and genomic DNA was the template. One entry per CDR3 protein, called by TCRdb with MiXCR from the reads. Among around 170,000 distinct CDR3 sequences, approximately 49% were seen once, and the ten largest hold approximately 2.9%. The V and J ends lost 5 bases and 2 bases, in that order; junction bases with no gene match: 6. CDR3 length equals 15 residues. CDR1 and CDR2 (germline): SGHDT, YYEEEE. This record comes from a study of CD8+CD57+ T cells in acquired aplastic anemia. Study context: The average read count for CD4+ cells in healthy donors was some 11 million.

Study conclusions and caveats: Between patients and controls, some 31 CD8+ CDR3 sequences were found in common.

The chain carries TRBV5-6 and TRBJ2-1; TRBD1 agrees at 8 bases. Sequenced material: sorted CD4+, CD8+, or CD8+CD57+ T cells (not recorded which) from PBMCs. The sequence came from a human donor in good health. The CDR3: CASRTGTGTYNEQFF. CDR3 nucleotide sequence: TGTGCCAGCAGGACCGGGACAGGCACCTACAATGAGCAGTTCTTC.